These T cell receptor beta chains were read from a single sample in a study of T cell responses to AZD1222 COVID-19 vaccine. Repertoires were generated with immunoSEQ multiplex PCR, while TCRdb's copy carries only in-frame clones and drops some. Among around 180,000 clones listed, around 93% were seen once. The sample here was peripheral blood, taken on day 0 of AZD1222 vaccination. These receptors were taken from an adult in good health. Each CDR3 is given with its conserved first and last residue.

v_gene,CDR3aa
TRBV28,CASSNLAGIEQFF
TRBV6-2/TRBV6-3,CASSYSKRTVLAKNIQYF
TRBV20-1,CSASTDTQYF
TRBV30,CAWRARDRGRVGNQPQHF
TRBV19,CASRGHRNTGELFF
TRBV19,CASSSGTGGTDTQYF
TRBV15,CATLTKQGRMNTEAFF
TRBV5-1,CASSLTGQGGETQYF
TRBV2,CASRGVVYEQYF
TRBV28,CASSLRSWAGEGGKETQYF
TRBV2,CASNQNRAWVYEQYF
TRBV19,CASSPNPRTGYGYTF
TRBV19,CASSIGGQPQHF
TRBV4-1,CASSQDPQLISGEQYF